Given below is one TCR beta chain in context. No antigen is known for it. This specimen belongs to a study of long-term antiretroviral therapy in people with HIV. For the study at large: Samples collected earliest predate the 2015 immediate-ART recommendation by about a decade.

Points from the study as a whole: In HIV, the repertoires covered a tighter span of CDR3 lengths than in controls. Clonotypes expanded prior to ART showed repertoire dominance at all sampled time points.

The authors ran the immunoSEQ assay, v3.0, at survey level. Assay: immunoSEQ multiplex PCR; the TCRdb copy retains only in-frame clones and omits some. The sample has around 7,800 clones; under 85% are singletons. V lost 0 bases and J lost 4, with 6 bases in between. The CDR3 covers 14 residues. Germline V lookup: CDR1 MNHEY, CDR2 SVGAGI. The chain has TRBV6-5 and TRBJ2-2; a weak D match, TRBD1 (5 bases). The sequencing here drew on unsorted PBMCs, taken about 0.9 years before starting antiretroviral therapy. This TCR came from a man aged 35 to 55 with HIV. This CDR3 is CASSYSGVTGELFF. The DNA of the CDR3 is TGTGCCAGCAGTTACTCAGGGGTCACCGGGGAGCTGTTTTTT.